This TCR beta chain was profiled in a study of CD8 T cell repertoires and HIV-1 epitope variants. The wider study: Each of Twenty-five Gag and Nef epitope peptides stimulated a separate culture. Separate from the cultures, 1M uncultured T cells served as baseline. Control wells had CMV/EBV/flu peptides, negative Ebola AY9, or no peptide. An approximately 10-day culture received IL-2, IL-7 and IL-15 on days 3 and 7.

Measured with immunoSEQ multiplex PCR; TCRdb has only the in-frame clones, and not every one. In the table there are tens of thousands of clones, roughly four fifths of which are singletons. Germline trimming cut 0 bases from V and 2 bases from J; bases unmatched to any gene: 10. Germline CDR1 reads SGHVS; CDR2 reads FQNEAQ. CDR3 size: 18 residues. Sequencing was performed on uncultured baseline CD8+ T cells from peripheral blood mononuclear cells (PBMCs). The TCR comes from a male donor with HIV. This sequence joins TRBV7-8 and TRBJ2-3, with 8 bases aligning to TRBD2. Here the CDR3 reads CASSLALQIAGTTDTQYF. The CDR3 DNA reads TGTGCCAGCAGCTTAGCCCTACAAATAGCGGGAACCACAGATACGCAGTATTTT.